Listed below are T cell receptor beta chains from one sample, sequenced in a study of identical twins' blood T cells. TCRdb reprocessed the 5' RACE reads with MiXCR, giving one entry per CDR3 protein. Of around 380,000 distinct CDR3 sequences listed, roughly 28% are singletons. Sequencing used PBMCs. The receptor source for this set is a woman aged 18 to 50 in good health. The CDR3 runs from the conserved cysteine through the conserved F or W. A D gene is named only where the DNA matches it firmly. A row's size may be missing; if present it is once, few, many or a size class.

.	TRBV5-1	few	TRBJ2-1	TGCGCCAGCAGCTTGGGACTCCACAATGAGCAGTTCTTC	CASSLGLHNEQFF
TRBD1	TRBV19	.	TRBJ1-1	TGTGCCAGTAGTGACAGGGGCTATACTGAAGCTTTCTTT	CASSDRGYTEAFF
.	TRBV6-2/TRBV6-3	few	TRBJ2-7	TGTGCCAGCAGACGGCCGGTCAACTACGAGCAGTACTTC	CASRRPVNYEQYF
TRBD1	TRBV29-1	.	TRBJ2-2	TGCAGCGTTACTGACAGGGGAAACACCTGGGAGCTGTTTTTT	CSVTDRGNTWELFF
TRBD1	TRBV7-2	.	TRBJ2-2	TGTGCCAGCAGCCGACACGGACAGGGAATTAACACCGGGGAGCTGTTTTTT	CASSRHGQGINTGELFF
.	TRBV12-3/TRBV12-4	few	TRBJ1-6	TGTGCCAGCGAAACAGGGAACAATTCACCCCTCCACTTT	CASETGNNSPLHF
.	TRBV3-1	.	TRBJ2-4	TGTGCCAGCAGCCGGATGGCAGTGGACATTCAGTACTTC	CASSRMAVDIQYF
TRBD1	TRBV20-1	many	TRBJ2-3	TGCAGTGCTAGAGACCGAGACAGGGAATTCACAGATACGCAGTATTTT	CSARDRDREFTDTQYF
.	TRBV7-9	few	TRBJ2-6	TGTGCCAGCAGCTTAAAAGAGTGGGGCGTCCTGACTTTC	CASSLKEWGVLTF
.	TRBV30	.	TRBJ1-5	TGTGCCTGGAGCCTGATAGAAAGCAATCAGCCCCAGCATTTT	CAWSLIESNQPQHF
.	TRBV20-1	few	TRBJ1-3	TGCAGTGCTAGAGATGAGGGCAGGGCGAACACCATATATTTT	CSARDEGRANTIYF
.	TRBV4-3	.	TRBJ2-7	TGCGCCAGCAGGAAACAGGGCTCCTACGAGCAGTACTTC	CASRKQGSYEQYF
.	TRBV20-1	.	TRBJ2-1	TGCAGTGCTAGAGAAGGTACCTACAATGAGCAGTTCTTC	CSAREGTYNEQFF
.	TRBV29-1	.	TRBJ1-5	TGCAGCGTATCCTATTCGGGGCAGCCCCAGCATTTT	CSVSYSGQPQHF
.	TRBV19	.	TRBJ1-1	TGTGCCAGTAGTATAGTTAGCAGGGAAGAAGCTTTCTTT	CASSIVSREEAFF
.	TRBV13	.	TRBJ1-3	TGTGCCAGCAGCTTCGGAGTAACCGAAGGGGAACCCTGGAACACCATATATTTT	CASSFGVTEGEPWNTIYF
.	TRBV2	few	TRBJ1-5	TGTGCCAGCAGTGACGAGAATCAGCCCCAGCATTTT	CASSDENQPQHF
.	TRBV21-1	.	TRBJ2-4	TGTGCCAGCAGCAAAGCGCTTTCGAGGGACATTCAGTACTTC	CASSKALSRDIQYF
TRBD1	TRBV11-2	many	TRBJ1-5	TGTGCCAGCAGCGGGGACAGCCGGCATCAGCCCCAGCATTTT	CASSGDSRHQPQHF
.	TRBV11-2	.	TRBJ1-2	TGTGCCAGCAGCTATCCAGGAATAAGCGGCTACACCTTC	CASSYPGISGYTF
.	TRBV13	few	TRBJ2-3	TGTGCCAGCAGCTTAGGCCAGGTGGATACGCAGTATTTT	CASSLGQVDTQYF
.	TRBV29-1	few	TRBJ2-2	TGCAGCGCGATTCGGGGGGCGAGGCGCGACACCGGGGAGCTGTTTTTT	CSAIRGARRDTGELFF
TRBD1	TRBV2	few	TRBJ2-5	TGTGCCAGCAGTCTGTTGGACAGGGTAACAGTAGAGACCCAGTACTTC	CASSLLDRVTVETQYF
.	TRBV5-1	many	TRBJ2-1	TGCGCCAGCGCATTTGCCTACAATGAGCAGTTCTTC	CASAFAYNEQFF
.	TRBV24-1	few	TRBJ2-3	TGTGCCACCAGAAGTAACACAGATACGCAGTATTTT	CATRSNTDTQYF
TRBD2	TRBV6-2/TRBV6-3	.	TRBJ2-1	TGTGCCAGCAGTACACATACTAGCGCCCCGCAGCGCTCCTGCAATGAGCAGTTCTTC	CASSTHTSAPQRSCNEQFF
.	TRBV11-3	few	TRBJ2-1	TGTGCCAGCAGCTTAAGAGAGGGTGAGCAGTTCTTC	CASSLREGEQFF
.	TRBV29-1	few	TRBJ1-5	TGCAGCGCCCCGTTAGGTCGTTATAGCAATCAGCCCCAGCATTTT	CSAPLGRYSNQPQHF
.	TRBV27	few	TRBJ2-7	TGTGCCAGCAGTTTCCCCCCCGGCGAGCAGTACTTC	CASSFPPGEQYF
.	TRBV5-1	once	TRBJ1-1	TGCGCCAGCAGCGTACAGGTTTTGAACACTGAAGCTTTCTTT	CASSVQVLNTEAFF
.	TRBV7-6	.	TRBJ2-7	TGTGCCAGCAGCTTCGGAGCGGGTGCTTCCCTCGAGCAGTACTTC	CASSFGAGASLEQYF
TRBD1	TRBV6-2/TRBV6-3	.	TRBJ2-7	TGTGCCAGCAGTTACTCTGGGACAGCAAGAGTGGAGGACTTC	CASSYSGTARVEDF
.	TRBV6-2/TRBV6-3	.	TRBJ2-1	TGTGCCAGCAGCCCATGGAGGGCCCGGGACTTGGTGGCATCCTCCTACAATGAGCAGTTCTTC	CASSPWRARDLVASSYNEQFF